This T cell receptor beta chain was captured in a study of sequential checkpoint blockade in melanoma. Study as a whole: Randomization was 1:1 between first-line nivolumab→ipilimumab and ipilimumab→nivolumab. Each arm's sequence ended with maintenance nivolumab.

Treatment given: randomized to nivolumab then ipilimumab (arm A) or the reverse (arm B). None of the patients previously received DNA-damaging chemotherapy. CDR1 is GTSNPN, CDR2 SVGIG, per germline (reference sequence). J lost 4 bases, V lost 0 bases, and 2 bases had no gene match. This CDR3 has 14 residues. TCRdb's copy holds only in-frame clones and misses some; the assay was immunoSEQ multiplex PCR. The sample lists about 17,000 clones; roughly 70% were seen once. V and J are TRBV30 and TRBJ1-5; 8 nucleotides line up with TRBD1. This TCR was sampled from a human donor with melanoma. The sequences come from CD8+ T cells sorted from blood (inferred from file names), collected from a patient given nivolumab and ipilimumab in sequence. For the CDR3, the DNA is TGTGCCTGGAGTGTACGACAGGGGAATCAGCCCCAGCATTTT. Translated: CAWSVRQGNQPQHF.